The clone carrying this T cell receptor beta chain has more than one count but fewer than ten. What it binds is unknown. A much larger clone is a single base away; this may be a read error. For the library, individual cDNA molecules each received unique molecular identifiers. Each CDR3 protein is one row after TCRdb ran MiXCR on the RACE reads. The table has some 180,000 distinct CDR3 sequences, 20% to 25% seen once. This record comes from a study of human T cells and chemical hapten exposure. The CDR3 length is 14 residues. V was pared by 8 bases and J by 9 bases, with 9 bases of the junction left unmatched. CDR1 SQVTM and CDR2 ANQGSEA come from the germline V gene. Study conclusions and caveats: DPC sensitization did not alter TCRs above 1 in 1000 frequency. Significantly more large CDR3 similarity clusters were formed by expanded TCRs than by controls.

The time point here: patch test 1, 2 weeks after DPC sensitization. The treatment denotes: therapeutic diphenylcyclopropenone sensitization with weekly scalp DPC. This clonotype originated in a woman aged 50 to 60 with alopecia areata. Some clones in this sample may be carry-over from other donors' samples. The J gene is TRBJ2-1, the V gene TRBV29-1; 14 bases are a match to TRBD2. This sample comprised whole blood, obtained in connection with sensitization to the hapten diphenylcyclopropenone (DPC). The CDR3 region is CSIGTSGSRTEQFF. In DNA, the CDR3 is TGCAGCATTGGGACTAGCGGGAGTCGTACTGAGCAGTTCTTC.